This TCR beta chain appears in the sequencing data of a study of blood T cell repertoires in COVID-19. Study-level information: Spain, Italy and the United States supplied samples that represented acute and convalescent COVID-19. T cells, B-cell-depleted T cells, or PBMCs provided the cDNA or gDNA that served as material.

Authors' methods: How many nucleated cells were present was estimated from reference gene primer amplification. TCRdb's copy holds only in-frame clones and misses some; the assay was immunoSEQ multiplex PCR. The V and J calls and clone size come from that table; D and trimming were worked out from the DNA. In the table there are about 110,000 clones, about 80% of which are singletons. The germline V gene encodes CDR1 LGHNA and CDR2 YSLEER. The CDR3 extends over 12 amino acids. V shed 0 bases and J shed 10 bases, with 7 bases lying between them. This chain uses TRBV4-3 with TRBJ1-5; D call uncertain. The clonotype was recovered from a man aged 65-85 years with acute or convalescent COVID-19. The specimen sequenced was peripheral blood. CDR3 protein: CASSQEGGPQHF. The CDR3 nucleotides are TGCGCCAGCAGCCAAGAGGGAGGACCCCAGCATTTT.